Presented here are 5 T cell receptor beta chains from one specimen sequenced in a study of cytomegalovirus exposure and HLA in healthy donors. Here immunoSEQ multiplex PCR was the method, and the copy in TCRdb shows in-frame clones only, minus some. The sample lists 71,000 or so clones, approximately 95% occurring once. Sequences were obtained from PBMCs. These receptors all stem from a woman aged 18-29 years in good health and CMV-seronegative.

The chain is built from TRBV27 and TRBJ1-1; the match to TRBD1 covers 7 bases. The CDR3 totals 13 residues. The V and J ends lost 9 bases and 1 base, in that order; junction bases with no gene match: 5. Looked up from germline, CDR1 is MNHEY and CDR2 is SMNVEV (reference sequence). The CDR3 loop reads CASGQAANTEAFF. DNA for the CDR3: TGTGCCAGTGGACAGGCGGCGAACACTGAAGCTTTCTTT.

The rearrangement links TRBV19 to TRBJ2-7, with D tentatively TRBD2 (6 bases). Germline CDR1 LNHDA, CDR2 SQIVND (reference sequence). V dropped 6 bases and J dropped 4 bases, with 22 bases sitting between them. The CDR3 has 16 residues. The CDR3 loop reads CASSRGPLADYYEQYF. The DNA of the CDR3 is TGTGCCAGTAGCCGAGGTCCTTTAGCGGATTATTACGAGCAGTACTTC.

The rearrangement joins TRBV5-8 to TRBJ2-5, with 7 nucleotides matching TRBD1. The CDR3 covers 14 residues. Per the germline V gene, CDR1 is SGHTS and CDR2 is YDEGEE. V lost 4 bases and J lost 3; bases outside the gene matches: 6. CDR3 amino acids: CASSPGQLKETQYF. The DNA for the CDR3 is TGTGCCAGCAGCCCGGGACAGTTAAAAGAGACCCAGTACTTC.

Only one count was recorded for this clone. The rearrangement links TRBV7-8 to TRBJ2-4; 12 nucleotides align to TRBD2. The germline CDR1 and CDR2 sequences are SGHVS and FQNEAQ. Trimming took 2 bases from V and 8 from J; bases not matched to a gene: 7. This CDR3 spans 16 amino acids. CDR3 in DNA: TGTGCCAGCAGCTTACGGGCTAGCGGGGGGGTGGACATTCAGTACTTC. Translating it yields CASSLRASGGVDIQYF.

The chain carries TRBV28 and TRBJ2-2, with D tentatively TRBD2 (5 bases). The V end was cut by 0 bases, the J end by 4 bases, with 12 bases between. The CDR3 length is 16 residues. Germline CDR1 reads MDHEN; CDR2 reads SYDVKM. CDR3 protein: CASSLWVASGTGELFF. The CDR3 DNA reads as TGTGCCAGCAGTTTATGGGTAGCGTCGGGCACCGGGGAGCTGTTTTTT.